This is a list of T cell receptor beta chains from one sample in a study of spatial heterogeneity in lung cancer. TCRdb redid the calling of the 5' RACE reads with MiXCR, one entry per CDR3 protein. The table has about 45,000 distinct CDR3 sequences, approximately 13% seen once. The sequences come from PBMCs, collected at surgery. The receptor source for this set is a male donor with early-stage non-small cell lung cancer. Both conserved end residues are part of each CDR3. The D gene is left open where the match is weak. Size tells how often a clone was seen (once, few, many) or the class of an expanded clone, and some rows leave it out.

DNA	CDR3	J	size	V	D
TGTGCCACCAGTGATTTTTCCGGAACGGGAGGGCCTACGCAGTATTTT	CATSDFSGTGGPTQYF	TRBJ2-3	NA	TRBV24-1	TRBD2
TGTGCCAGCAGCTTAGGGAGCGGGGAGAGACTGACCAAAAACATTCAGTACTTC	CASSLGSGERLTKNIQYF	TRBJ2-4	NA	TRBV7-2	TRBD2
TGTGCCAGCAGCTTAGGAGAGGATACGCAGTATTTT	CASSLGEDTQYF	TRBJ2-3	many	TRBV7-2	NA
TGTGCCAGCAGCCATCCCCCCGGTGAGCAGTTCTTC	CASSHPPGEQFF	TRBJ2-1	NA	TRBV14	NA
TGTGCCAGCAGCGACAGGACTCTTACCTACGAGCAGTACTTC	CASSDRTLTYEQYF	TRBJ2-7	many	TRBV3-1	NA
TGTGCCAGCGCACCTCCTCGACAGGGGAATGAAAAACTGTTTTTT	CASAPPRQGNEKLFF	TRBJ1-4	many	TRBV7-9	TRBD1
TGTGCCAGCAGCCCAGGACTATGGCGGGATACGCAGTATTTT	CASSPGLWRDTQYF	TRBJ2-3	NA	TRBV7-6	NA
TGTGCCAGCAGCGGATCCTTGGCGGGACGCACCGGGGAGCTGTTTTTT	CASSGSLAGRTGELFF	TRBJ2-2	few	TRBV9	NA
TGCGCCAGCACTCGAAGGGGGCAGTACCTTACCGGGGAGCTGTTTTTT	CASTRRGQYLTGELFF	TRBJ2-2	many	TRBV23-1	TRBD1
TGTGCCAGCAGCCAACAGACAGGGGGATCCTACGAGCAGTACTTC	CASSQQTGGSYEQYF	TRBJ2-7	few	TRBV7-2	TRBD1
TGCAGCGGTCAGACTAGTTACAATGAGCAGTTCTTC	CSGQTSYNEQFF	TRBJ2-1	NA	TRBV29-1	NA
TGTGCCAGCACCTCTGGGGCCAACGTCCTGACTTTC	CASTSGANVLTF	TRBJ2-6	NA	TRBV25-1	NA
TGTGCCAGCCGGCCCCAGGGGGGCGGAAACACCATATATTTT	CASRPQGGGNTIYF	TRBJ1-3	few	TRBV9	TRBD1
TGCGCCAGCAGCCTGGGGTACGAGGGCAGGACGCCCCTCCACTTT	CASSLGYEGRTPLHF	TRBJ1-6	many	TRBV5-1	NA
TGTGCCAGCGTTCGGAGCGGGAGGGCCTCAGATACGCAGTATTTT	CASVRSGRASDTQYF	TRBJ2-3	NA	TRBV6-2/TRBV6-3	TRBD2
TGTGCCAGCAGTCGACGGACAGTGAACACTGAAGCTTTCTTT	CASSRRTVNTEAFF	TRBJ1-1	NA	TRBV12-3/TRBV12-4	NA
TGCGCCAGCAGCCAAGACGCGGTAAAACGGGACTCCTACAATGAGCAGTTCTTC	CASSQDAVKRDSYNEQFF	TRBJ2-1	NA	TRBV4-1	NA
TGTGCCAGTAGTAGACTAGCGGGAGCGAACCAAGAGACCCAGTACTTC	CASSRLAGANQETQYF	TRBJ2-5	NA	TRBV19	TRBD2
TGCAGCGCATATGGGACACCCAACTATGGCTACACCTTC	CSAYGTPNYGYTF	TRBJ1-2	many	TRBV29-1	NA
TGCAGTGCTACAACCCGCGTAGGACCGATTCACAATGAGCAGTTCTTC	CSATTRVGPIHNEQFF	TRBJ2-1	NA	TRBV20-1	NA
TGCAGTGCTAGAGATCTGGGGGCTTGGAAAAACATTCAGTACTTC	CSARDLGAWKNIQYF	TRBJ2-4	NA	TRBV20-1	NA
TGCAGCGTTGGGGACTTAGATGAAAAACTGTTTTTT	CSVGDLDEKLFF	TRBJ1-4	few	TRBV29-1	NA
TGCGCCAGCAGCTTGTCCACAGGGGGCAGTCATGGCTACACCTTC	CASSLSTGGSHGYTF	TRBJ1-2	few	TRBV5-1	TRBD1
TGTGCCAGCAGTTTTATAGCGGGGGGGCCCACCGGGGAGCTGTTTTTT	CASSFIAGGPTGELFF	TRBJ2-2	once	TRBV27	TRBD2
TGTGCCAGCACCCCGGCAGGAGGATACAATGAGCAGTTCTTC	CASTPAGGYNEQFF	TRBJ2-1	NA	TRBV5-4	NA
TGTGCCAGCAGCTTAGCCTGGGCTAGCGGGGCCGGGGGGCAGTACTTC	CASSLAWASGAGGQYF	TRBJ2-7	NA	TRBV7-2	TRBD2
TGCGCCAGCAGCCGCACAGGGGACACTGAAGCTTTCTTT	CASSRTGDTEAFF	TRBJ1-1	many	TRBV5-1	TRBD1
TGTGCCAGCAGCTTAGCGAACAGGGACTACGAGCAGTACTTC	CASSLANRDYEQYF	TRBJ2-7	many	TRBV7-9	NA
TGTGCCAGCAGCAAAACTGGTGAAAAACTGTTTTTT	CASSKTGEKLFF	TRBJ1-4	many	TRBV21-1	NA
TGTGCCAGCCGCCGGGACAGGGAAGCAGATACGCAGTATTTT	CASRRDREADTQYF	TRBJ2-3	many	TRBV6-6	TRBD1
TGTGCCAGCAGTTACTCGGTTAATCTGGGGGGGGAGCTGTTTTTT	CASSYSVNLGGELFF	TRBJ2-2	few	TRBV6-5	NA
TGCGCCAGCACCCCCCTCACTAGCGGGATGGGGAGGCGTTACAATGAGCAGTTCTTC	CASTPLTSGMGRRYNEQFF	TRBJ2-1	many	TRBV4-1	TRBD2
TGTGCCAGCAGCCAGATAGGGGATTCCTATGGCTACACCTTC	CASSQIGDSYGYTF	TRBJ1-2	NA	TRBV7-9	NA
TGTGCCAGCAGCTTGAAGGGCGACTACGAGCAGTACTTC	CASSLKGDYEQYF	TRBJ2-7	NA	TRBV5-4	NA
TGCAGCGTCGACAGGGCCGGCGAGCAGTACTTC	CSVDRAGEQYF	TRBJ2-7	NA	TRBV29-1	TRBD1